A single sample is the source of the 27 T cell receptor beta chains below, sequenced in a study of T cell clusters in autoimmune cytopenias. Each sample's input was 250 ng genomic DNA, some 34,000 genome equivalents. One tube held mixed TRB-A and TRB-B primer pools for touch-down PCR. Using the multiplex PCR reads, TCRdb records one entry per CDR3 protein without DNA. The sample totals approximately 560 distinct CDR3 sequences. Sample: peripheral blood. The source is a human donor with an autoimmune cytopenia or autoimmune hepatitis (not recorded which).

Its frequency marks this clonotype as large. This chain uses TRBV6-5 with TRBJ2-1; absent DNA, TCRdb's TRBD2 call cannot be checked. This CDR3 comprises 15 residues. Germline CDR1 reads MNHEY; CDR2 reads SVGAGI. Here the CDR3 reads CASSVSGSSYNEQFF.

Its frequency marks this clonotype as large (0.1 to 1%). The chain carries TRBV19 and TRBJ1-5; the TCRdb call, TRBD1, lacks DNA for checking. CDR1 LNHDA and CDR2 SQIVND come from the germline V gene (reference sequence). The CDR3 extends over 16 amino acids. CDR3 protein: CASSLPRDRYNQPQHF.

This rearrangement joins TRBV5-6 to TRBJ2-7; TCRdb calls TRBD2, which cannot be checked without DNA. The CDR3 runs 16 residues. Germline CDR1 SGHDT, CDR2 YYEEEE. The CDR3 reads CASSPGTSGTLYEQYF.

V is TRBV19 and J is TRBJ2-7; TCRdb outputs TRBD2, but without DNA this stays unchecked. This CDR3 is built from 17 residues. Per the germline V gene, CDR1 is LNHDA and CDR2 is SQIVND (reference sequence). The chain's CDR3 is CASSFATSGGAPNEQYF.

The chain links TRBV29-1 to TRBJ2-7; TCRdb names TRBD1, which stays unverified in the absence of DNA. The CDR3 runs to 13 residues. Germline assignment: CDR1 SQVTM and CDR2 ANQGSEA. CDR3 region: CSVGDRGPYEQYF.

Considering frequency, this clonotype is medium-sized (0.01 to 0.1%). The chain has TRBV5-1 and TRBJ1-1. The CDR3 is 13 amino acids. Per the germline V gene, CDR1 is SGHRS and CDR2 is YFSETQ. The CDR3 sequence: CASSFGQANEAFF.

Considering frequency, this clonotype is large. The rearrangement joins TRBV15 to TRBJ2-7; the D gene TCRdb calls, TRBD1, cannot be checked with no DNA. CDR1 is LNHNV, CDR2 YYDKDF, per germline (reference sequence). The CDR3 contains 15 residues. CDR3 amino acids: CATSKNRGSPYEQYF. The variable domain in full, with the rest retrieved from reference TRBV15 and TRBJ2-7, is DAMVIQNPRYQVTQFGKPVTLSCSQTLNHNVMYWYQQKSSQAPKLLFHYYDKDFNNEADTPDNFQSRRPNTSFCFLDIRSPGLGDTAMYLCATSKNRGSPYEQYFGPGTRLTVT.

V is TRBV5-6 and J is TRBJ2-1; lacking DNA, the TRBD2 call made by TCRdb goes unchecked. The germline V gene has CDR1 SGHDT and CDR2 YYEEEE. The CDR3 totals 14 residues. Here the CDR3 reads CASIGTSGSNEQFF.

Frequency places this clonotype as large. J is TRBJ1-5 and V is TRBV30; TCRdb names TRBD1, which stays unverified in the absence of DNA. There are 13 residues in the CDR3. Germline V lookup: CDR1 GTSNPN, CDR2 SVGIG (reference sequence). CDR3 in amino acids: CAWSLGGHQPQHF.

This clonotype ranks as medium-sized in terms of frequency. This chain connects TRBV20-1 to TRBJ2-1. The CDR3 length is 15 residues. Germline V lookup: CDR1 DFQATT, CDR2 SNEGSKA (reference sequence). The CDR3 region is CSARSGYEAYNEQFF.

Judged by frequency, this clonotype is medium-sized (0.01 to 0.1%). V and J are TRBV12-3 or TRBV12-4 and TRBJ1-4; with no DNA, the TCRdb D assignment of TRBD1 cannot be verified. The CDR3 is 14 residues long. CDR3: CASSPDRSNEKLFF.

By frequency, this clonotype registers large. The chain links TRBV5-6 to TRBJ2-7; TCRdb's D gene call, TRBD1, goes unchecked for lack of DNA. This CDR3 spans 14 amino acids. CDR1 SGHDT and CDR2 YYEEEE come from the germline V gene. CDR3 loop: CASSLPSDIYEQYF.

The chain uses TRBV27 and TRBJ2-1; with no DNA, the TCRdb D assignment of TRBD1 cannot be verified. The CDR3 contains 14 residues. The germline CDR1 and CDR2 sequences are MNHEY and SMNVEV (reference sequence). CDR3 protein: CASTGQGSYNEQFF.

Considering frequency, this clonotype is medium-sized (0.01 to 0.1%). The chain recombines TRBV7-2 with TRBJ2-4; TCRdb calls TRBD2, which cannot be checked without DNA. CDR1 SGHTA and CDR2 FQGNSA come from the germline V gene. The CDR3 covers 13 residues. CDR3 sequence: CASSGGQRNIQYF. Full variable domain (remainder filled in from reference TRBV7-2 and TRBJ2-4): GAGVSQSPSNKVTEKGKDVELRCDPISGHTALYWYRQSLGQGLEFLIYFQGNSAPDKSGLPSDRFSAERTGGSVSTLTIQRTQQEDSAVYLCASSGGQRNIQYFGAGTRLSVL.

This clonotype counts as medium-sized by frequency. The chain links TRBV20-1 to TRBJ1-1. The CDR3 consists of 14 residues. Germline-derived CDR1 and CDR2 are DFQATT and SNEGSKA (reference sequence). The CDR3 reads CSARGRTLNTEAFF.

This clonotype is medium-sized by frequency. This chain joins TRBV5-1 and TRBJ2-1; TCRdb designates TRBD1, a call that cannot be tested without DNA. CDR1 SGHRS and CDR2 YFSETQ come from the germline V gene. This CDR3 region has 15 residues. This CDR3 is CASRRIGTINNEQFF.

Here the CDR3 reads CASSYWGGAVHTSTDTQYF. The chain recombines TRBV6-5 with TRBJ2-3; TCRdb's D call of TRBD1 is untestable without DNA. The CDR3 contains 19 residues. Germline CDR1 and CDR2: MNHEY and SVGAGI.

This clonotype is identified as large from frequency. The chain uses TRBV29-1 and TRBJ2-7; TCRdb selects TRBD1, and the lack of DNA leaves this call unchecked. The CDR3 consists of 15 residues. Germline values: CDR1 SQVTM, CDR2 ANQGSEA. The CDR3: CSVESDGRGTYEQYF.

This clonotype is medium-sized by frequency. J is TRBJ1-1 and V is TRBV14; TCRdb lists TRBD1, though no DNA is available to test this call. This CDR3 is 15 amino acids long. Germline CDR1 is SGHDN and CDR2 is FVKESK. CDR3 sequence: CASSHLGQLNTEAFF.

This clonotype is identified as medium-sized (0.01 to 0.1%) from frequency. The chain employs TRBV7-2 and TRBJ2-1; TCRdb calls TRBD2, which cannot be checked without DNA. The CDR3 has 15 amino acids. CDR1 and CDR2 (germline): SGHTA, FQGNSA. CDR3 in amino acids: CASSPGTSGTHEQFF. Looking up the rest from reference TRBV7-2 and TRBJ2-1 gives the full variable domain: GAGVSQSPSNKVTEKGKDVELRCDPISGHTALYWYRQSLGQGLEFLIYFQGNSAPDKSGLPSDRFSAERTGGSVSTLTIQRTQQEDSAVYLCASSPGTSGTHEQFFGPGTRLTVL.

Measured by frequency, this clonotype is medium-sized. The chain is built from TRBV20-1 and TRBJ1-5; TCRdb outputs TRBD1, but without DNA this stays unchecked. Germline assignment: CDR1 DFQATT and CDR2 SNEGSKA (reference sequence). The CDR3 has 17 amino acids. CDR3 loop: CSARGHRQDNSNQPQHF.

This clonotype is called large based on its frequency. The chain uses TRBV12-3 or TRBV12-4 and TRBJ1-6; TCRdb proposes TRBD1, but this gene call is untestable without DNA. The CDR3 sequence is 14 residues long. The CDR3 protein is CASRAGQGSSPLHF.

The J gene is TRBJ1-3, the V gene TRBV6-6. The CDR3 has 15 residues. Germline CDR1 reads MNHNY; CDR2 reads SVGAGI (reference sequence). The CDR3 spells CASSYLPGSGNTIYF.

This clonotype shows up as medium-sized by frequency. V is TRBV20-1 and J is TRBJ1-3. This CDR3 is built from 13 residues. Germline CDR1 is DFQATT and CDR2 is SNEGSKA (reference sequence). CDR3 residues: CSARTSSGNTIYF.

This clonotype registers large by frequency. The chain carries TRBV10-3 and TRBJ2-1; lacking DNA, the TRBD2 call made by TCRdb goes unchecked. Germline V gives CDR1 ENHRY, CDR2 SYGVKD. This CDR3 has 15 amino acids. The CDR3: CAISDGTSGRTEQFF.

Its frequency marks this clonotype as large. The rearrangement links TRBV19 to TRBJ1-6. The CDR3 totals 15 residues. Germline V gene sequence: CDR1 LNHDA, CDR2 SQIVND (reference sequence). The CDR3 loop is CASSIKTARDSPLHF.

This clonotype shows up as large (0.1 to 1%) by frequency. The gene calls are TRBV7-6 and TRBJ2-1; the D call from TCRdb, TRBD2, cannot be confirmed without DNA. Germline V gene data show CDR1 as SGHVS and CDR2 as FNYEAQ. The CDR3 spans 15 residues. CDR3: CASSRATSSYNEQFF.